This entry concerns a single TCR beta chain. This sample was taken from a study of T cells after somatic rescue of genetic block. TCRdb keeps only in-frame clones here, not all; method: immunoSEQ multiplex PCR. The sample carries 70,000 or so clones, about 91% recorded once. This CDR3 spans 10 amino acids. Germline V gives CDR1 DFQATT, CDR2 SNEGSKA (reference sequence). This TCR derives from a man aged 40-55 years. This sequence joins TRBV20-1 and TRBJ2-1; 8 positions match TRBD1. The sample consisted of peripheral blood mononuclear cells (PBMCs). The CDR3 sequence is CRDRDNEQFF. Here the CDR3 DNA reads TGCAGGGACAGGGACAATGAGCAGTTCTTC.